Detailed here is one T cell receptor (beta chain). Antigen: not known. The data originate from a study of graft-versus-host responses after intestinal transplantation. As for the study in general: As for transplant type, recipients had multivisceral, liver-intestinal, or isolated intestinal grafts. All of the recipients had induction that used anti-thymocyte globulin, then tacrolimus and steroids for three to four years. Study findings and constraints: Investigators detected GvH clones in recipient marrow, with some emerging earlier in ileum or blood. Allografts carried high graft-versus-host to host-versus-graft clonal ratios in patients having graft-donor T cell macrochimerism.

In germline, CDR1 is SNHLY, CDR2 FYNNEI. V was trimmed by 9 bases and J by 5 bases, leaving 7 bases between them. The CDR3 consists of 10 residues. Some clones are missing from TCRdb's copy, which holds only in-frame ones; the method was immunoSEQ multiplex PCR. The sample includes about 40,000 clones, approximately 95% of them seen just once. The receptor was derived from a human donor who was the organ donor for an intestinal transplant. The gene calls are TRBV2 and TRBJ2-5; D unresolved. The source was unstimulated CD8+ T cells sorted from spleen or lymph node cells, collected before transplant. The CDR3 region is CARGWETQYF. DNA for the CDR3: TGTGCCAGAGGCTGGGAGACCCAGTACTTC.